The rows below give T cell receptor beta chains drawn from one sample of a study of identical twins. TCRdb reprocessed the 5' RACE reads via MiXCR and lists one record per CDR3 protein. This table has 350,000 to 450,000 distinct CDR3 sequences, 15% to 20% appearing once. Sequencing input: naive T cells sorted from blood. The receptors derive from a man aged 45-65 years in good health. CDR3s include the opening cysteine and the closing phenylalanine or tryptophan. D genes are given only for firm matches. Only some rows state a clone size, as once, few, many or a class for expanded clones.

v_gene: TRBV4-1
d_gene: TRBD1
abundance: .
len: 16
j_gene: TRBJ2-1
CDR3aa: CASSQRTGTGLNEQFF
CDR3nt: TGCGCCAGCAGCCAACGTACCGGGACAGGGCTTAATGAGCAGTTCTTC

v_gene: TRBV9
d_gene: .
abundance: .
len: 15
j_gene: TRBJ2-1
CDR3aa: CASSVAGERWNEQFF
CDR3nt: TGTGCCAGCAGCGTAGCGGGAGAACGGTGGAATGAGCAGTTCTTC

v_gene: TRBV20-1
d_gene: .
abundance: .
len: 13
j_gene: TRBJ1-5
CDR3aa: CSAGGTLGQPQHF
CDR3nt: TGCAGTGCTGGAGGGACTTTGGGACAGCCCCAGCATTTT

v_gene: TRBV10-1
d_gene: TRBD2
abundance: .
len: 15
j_gene: TRBJ2-1
CDR3aa: CASKLYQRGDNEQFF
CDR3nt: TGCGCCAGCAAACTGTACCAGCGGGGGGACAATGAGCAGTTCTTC

v_gene: TRBV10-3
d_gene: .
abundance: many
len: 12
j_gene: TRBJ1-1
CDR3aa: CATGAPNTEAFF
CDR3nt: TGTGCCACTGGAGCACCTAACACTGAAGCTTTCTTT

v_gene: TRBV18
d_gene: TRBD1
abundance: .
len: 16
j_gene: TRBJ2-2
CDR3aa: CASSPRDRRNTGELFF
CDR3nt: TGTGCCAGCTCACCGCGGGACAGGAGGAACACCGGGGAGCTGTTTTTT

v_gene: TRBV3-1
d_gene: .
abundance: .
len: 14
j_gene: TRBJ2-5
CDR3aa: CASSQVWGMETQYF
CDR3nt: TGTGCCAGCAGCCAAGTTTGGGGGATGGAGACCCAGTACTTC

v_gene: TRBV5-1
d_gene: TRBD2
abundance: few
len: 15
j_gene: TRBJ2-1
CDR3aa: CASSLEDGGIRGQFF
CDR3nt: TGCGCCAGCAGCTTGGAAGACGGGGGGATCCGTGGGCAGTTCTTC

v_gene: TRBV20-1
d_gene: TRBD2
abundance: .
len: 8
j_gene: TRBJ2-1
CDR3aa: CSALSGVF
CDR3nt: TGCAGTGCCCTAAGCGGGGTCTTC

v_gene: TRBV20-1
d_gene: .
abundance: .
len: 14
j_gene: TRBJ1-5
CDR3aa: CSARFRGSNQPQHF
CDR3nt: TGCAGTGCTAGGTTCCGGGGTAGCAATCAGCCCCAGCATTTT

v_gene: TRBV20-1
d_gene: TRBD2
abundance: .
len: 19
j_gene: TRBJ2-4
CDR3aa: CSASPVGLAGEGAKNIQYF
CDR3nt: TGCAGTGCTTCCCCGGTGGGACTAGCGGGGGAAGGAGCCAAAAACATTCAGTACTTC

v_gene: TRBV7-2
d_gene: .
abundance: .
len: 15
j_gene: TRBJ2-6
CDR3aa: CASSPSAGGANVLTF
CDR3nt: TGTGCCAGCAGTCCATCGGCGGGTGGAGCCAACGTCCTGACTTTC

v_gene: TRBV11-2
d_gene: .
abundance: .
len: 11
j_gene: TRBJ2-1
CDR3aa: CASSTGGRQFF
CDR3nt: TGTGCCAGCAGCACCGGGGGGCGGCAGTTCTTC

v_gene: TRBV5-1
d_gene: .
abundance: few
len: 15
j_gene: TRBJ1-2
CDR3aa: CASSLVGRINYGYTF
CDR3nt: TGCGCCAGCAGCTTGGTTGGGCGGATTAACTATGGCTACACCTTC

v_gene: TRBV28
d_gene: .
abundance: .
len: 11
j_gene: TRBJ1-1
CDR3aa: CASTYYTEAFF
CDR3nt: TGTGCCAGCACATACTACACTGAAGCTTTCTTT

v_gene: TRBV29-1
d_gene: TRBD2
abundance: .
len: 18
j_gene: TRBJ2-1
CDR3aa: CSVSEGLAGALRYNEQFF
CDR3nt: TGCAGCGTCTCAGAGGGACTAGCGGGAGCGCTGCGATACAATGAGCAGTTCTTC

v_gene: TRBV6-5
d_gene: .
abundance: .
len: 12
j_gene: TRBJ1-3
CDR3aa: CASSRTGNAIYF
CDR3nt: TGTGCCAGCAGCAGGACGGGAAACGCCATATATTTT

v_gene: TRBV24-1
d_gene: .
abundance: medium-sized
len: 15
j_gene: TRBJ2-2
CDR3aa: CATGREGPNTGELFF
CDR3nt: TGTGCCACAGGCCGAGAAGGGCCCAACACCGGGGAGCTGTTTTTT

v_gene: TRBV27
d_gene: .
abundance: few
len: 14
j_gene: TRBJ2-6
CDR3aa: CASSRRSGANVLTF
CDR3nt: TGTGCCAGCAGTCGAAGGTCTGGGGCCAACGTCCTGACTTTC

v_gene: TRBV7-8
d_gene: .
abundance: .
len: 14
j_gene: TRBJ2-7
CDR3aa: CASSLLRGDYEQYF
CDR3nt: TGTGCCAGCAGCTTATTAAGGGGAGACTACGAGCAGTACTTC

v_gene: TRBV12-3/TRBV12-4
d_gene: .
abundance: .
len: 12
j_gene: TRBJ2-1
CDR3aa: CASSLAPGQQFF
CDR3nt: TGTGCCAGCAGTTTAGCCCCGGGACAGCAGTTCTTC

v_gene: TRBV27
d_gene: .
abundance: few
len: 14
j_gene: TRBJ2-7
CDR3aa: CASSLYRGTYEQYF
CDR3nt: TGTGCCAGCAGTTTGTATCGGGGCACCTACGAGCAGTACTTC

v_gene: TRBV20-1
d_gene: .
abundance: many
len: 13
j_gene: TRBJ2-3
CDR3aa: CSARLGGTDTQYF
CDR3nt: TGCAGTGCTAGACTAGGGGGCACAGATACGCAGTATTTT

v_gene: TRBV3-1
d_gene: TRBD1
abundance: few
len: 13
j_gene: TRBJ1-2
CDR3aa: CASSQGTGNGYTF
CDR3nt: TGTGCCAGCAGCCAAGGGACAGGGAATGGCTACACCTTC

v_gene: TRBV18
d_gene: .
abundance: .
len: 13
j_gene: TRBJ2-1
CDR3aa: CASSPILYNEQFF
CDR3nt: TGTGCCAGCTCACCAATCCTATACAATGAGCAGTTCTTC

v_gene: TRBV5-1
d_gene: .
abundance: many
len: 14
j_gene: TRBJ1-2
CDR3aa: CASSPSGGNYGYTF
CDR3nt: TGCGCCAGCAGCCCGAGCGGGGGTAACTATGGCTACACCTTC

v_gene: TRBV7-3
d_gene: TRBD2
abundance: once
len: 19
j_gene: TRBJ2-5
CDR3aa: CASSLGLAEAPTLAETQYF
CDR3nt: TGTGCCAGCAGCTTAGGACTAGCGGAAGCCCCTACTTTAGCGGAGACCCAGTACTTC

v_gene: TRBV18
d_gene: TRBD2
abundance: .
len: 15
j_gene: TRBJ2-3
CDR3aa: CASSPWSGGDDTQYF
CDR3nt: TGTGCCAGCTCACCATGGAGCGGGGGGGACGATACGCAGTATTTT

v_gene: TRBV14
d_gene: .
abundance: many
len: 14
j_gene: TRBJ2-6
CDR3aa: CASSQDPGANVLTF
CDR3nt: TGTGCCAGCAGCCAAGATCCTGGGGCCAACGTCCTGACTTTC

v_gene: TRBV28
d_gene: TRBD1
abundance: few
len: 14
j_gene: TRBJ2-7
CDR3aa: CASRSGTGSNEQYF
CDR3nt: TGTGCCAGCAGATCCGGGACAGGGTCCAACGAGCAGTACTTC

v_gene: TRBV20-1
d_gene: TRBD1
abundance: many
len: 17
j_gene: TRBJ1-2
CDR3aa: CSARDQSPQGDPYGYTF
CDR3nt: TGCAGTGCTAGAGATCAATCCCCGCAGGGGGACCCCTATGGCTACACCTTC

v_gene: TRBV7-2
d_gene: .
abundance: few
len: 15
j_gene: TRBJ1-4
CDR3aa: CASSVRGTTNEKLFF
CDR3nt: TGTGCCAGCAGCGTACGGGGGACAACTAATGAAAAACTGTTTTTT

v_gene: TRBV5-5
d_gene: .
abundance: .
len: 14
j_gene: TRBJ2-7
CDR3aa: CASRSARGPNEQYF
CDR3nt: TGTGCCAGCAGGTCCGCCCGGGGTCCCAACGAGCAGTACTTC

v_gene: TRBV7-2
d_gene: .
abundance: .
len: 16
j_gene: TRBJ2-5
CDR3aa: CASSLAPGAWGETQYF
CDR3nt: TGTGCCAGCAGCTTAGCGCCAGGGGCCTGGGGCGAGACCCAGTACTTC

v_gene: TRBV5-6
d_gene: .
abundance: .
len: 13
j_gene: TRBJ1-2
CDR3aa: CASSFRVLDGYTF
CDR3nt: TGTGCCAGCAGCTTCCGGGTTCTTGATGGCTACACCTTC

v_gene: TRBV5-1
d_gene: .
abundance: few
len: 13
j_gene: TRBJ2-1
CDR3aa: CASRSPSYNEQFF
CDR3nt: TGCGCCAGCAGGAGCCCCTCCTACAATGAGCAGTTCTTC

v_gene: TRBV20-1
d_gene: .
abundance: .
len: 15
j_gene: TRBJ1-5
CDR3aa: CSALRRANSNQPQHF
CDR3nt: TGCAGTGCCCTGAGGAGGGCAAATAGCAATCAGCCCCAGCATTTT

v_gene: TRBV5-5
d_gene: TRBD2
abundance: few
len: 16
j_gene: TRBJ2-1
CDR3aa: CASSLLSSGSYNEQFF
CDR3nt: TGTGCCAGCAGCTTGTTGTCTAGCGGTTCCTACAATGAGCAGTTCTTC

v_gene: TRBV5-6
d_gene: .
abundance: few
len: 11
j_gene: TRBJ1-2
CDR3aa: CASSFSRQYTF
CDR3nt: TGTGCCAGCAGCTTCTCCCGACAGTACACCTTC

v_gene: TRBV29-1
d_gene: .
abundance: many
len: 13
j_gene: TRBJ2-7
CDR3aa: CSVSAGWSYEQYF
CDR3nt: TGCAGCGTTTCTGCGGGATGGTCCTACGAGCAGTACTTC

v_gene: TRBV3-1
d_gene: .
abundance: .
len: 14
j_gene: TRBJ2-2
CDR3aa: CASSPGYRSGELFF
CDR3nt: TGTGCCAGCAGCCCGGGGTATCGCTCCGGGGAGCTGTTTTTT

v_gene: TRBV20-1
d_gene: TRBD2
abundance: .
len: 13
j_gene: TRBJ2-5
CDR3aa: CSASTSGVETQYF
CDR3nt: TGCAGTGCTAGCACTAGCGGGGTTGAGACCCAGTACTTC

v_gene: TRBV13
d_gene: TRBD1
abundance: few
len: 15
j_gene: TRBJ2-7
CDR3aa: CASSLGPTGGYEQYF
CDR3nt: TGTGCCAGCAGCTTAGGCCCGACAGGGGGGTACGAGCAGTACTTC

v_gene: TRBV7-8
d_gene: TRBD2
abundance: .
len: 14
j_gene: TRBJ2-1
CDR3aa: CASSLREGLHEQFF
CDR3nt: TGTGCCAGCAGCTTACGGGAGGGCCTCCATGAGCAGTTCTTC

v_gene: TRBV20-1
d_gene: .
abundance: many
len: 16
j_gene: TRBJ2-7
CDR3aa: CSASLPRGAFDYEQYF
CDR3nt: TGCAGTGCTAGCCTCCCCAGGGGGGCATTTGACTACGAGCAGTACTTC

v_gene: TRBV11-2
d_gene: .
abundance: .
len: 13
j_gene: TRBJ1-5
CDR3aa: CASSLEGYQPQHF
CDR3nt: TGTGCCAGCAGCTTAGAGGGTTATCAGCCCCAGCATTTT

v_gene: TRBV20-1
d_gene: TRBD1
abundance: many
len: 14
j_gene: TRBJ2-7
CDR3aa: CSAPPGQTHYEQYF
CDR3nt: TGCAGTGCCCCTCCGGGACAGACCCACTACGAGCAGTACTTC

v_gene: TRBV5-5
d_gene: TRBD1
abundance: few
len: 12
j_gene: TRBJ1-6
CDR3aa: CASSGNSGQVNF
CDR3nt: TGTGCCAGCAGCGGGAATTCGGGACAGGTGAACTTT

v_gene: TRBV10-3
d_gene: TRBD1
abundance: .
len: 15
j_gene: TRBJ1-2
CDR3aa: CAINLSGTGVEGYTF
CDR3nt: TGTGCCATCAATCTTTCCGGGACAGGGGTGGAGGGCTACACCTTC

v_gene: TRBV5-6
d_gene: .
abundance: few
len: 16
j_gene: TRBJ2-6
CDR3aa: CASSLGGPPGANVLTF
CDR3nt: TGTGCCAGCAGCTTAGGAGGGCCACCCGGGGCCAACGTCCTGACTTTC

v_gene: TRBV27
d_gene: .
abundance: .
len: 13
j_gene: TRBJ2-7
CDR3aa: CATGKDQVIAQYF
CDR3nt: TGTGCCACCGGTAAGGACCAGGTTATAGCGCAGTACTTC

v_gene: TRBV29-1
d_gene: .
abundance: few
len: 10
j_gene: TRBJ2-3
CDR3aa: CSVEKVREYF
CDR3nt: TGCAGCGTTGAGAAAGTGCGGGAGTATTTT

v_gene: TRBV6-5
d_gene: .
abundance: many
len: 15
j_gene: TRBJ1-1
CDR3aa: CASSYRAQGATEAFF
CDR3nt: TGTGCCAGCAGTTACCGCGCACAGGGAGCCACTGAAGCTTTCTTT

v_gene: TRBV29-1
d_gene: TRBD2
abundance: .
len: 14
j_gene: TRBJ2-1
CDR3aa: CSVLLAGGMGEQFF
CDR3nt: TGCAGCGTCCTACTAGCGGGGGGTATGGGTGAGCAGTTCTTC

v_gene: TRBV5-1
d_gene: .
abundance: many
len: 14
j_gene: TRBJ1-6
CDR3aa: CASSFPLDNSPLHF
CDR3nt: TGCGCCAGCAGCTTCCCGCTGGATAATTCACCCCTCCACTTT

v_gene: TRBV5-1
d_gene: .
abundance: many
len: 16
j_gene: TRBJ2-6
CDR3aa: CASSFGPTSGANVLTF
CDR3nt: TGCGCCAGCAGCTTTGGACCGACCTCTGGGGCCAACGTCCTGACTTTC

v_gene: TRBV9
d_gene: .
abundance: .
len: 15
j_gene: TRBJ2-7
CDR3aa: CASSVGVNTEYEQYF
CDR3nt: TGTGCCAGCAGCGTAGGTGTCAACACGGAGTACGAGCAGTACTTC

v_gene: TRBV7-8
d_gene: TRBD2
abundance: .
len: 16
j_gene: TRBJ2-5
CDR3aa: CASSPRTSGSRETQYF
CDR3nt: TGTGCCAGCAGCCCGAGGACTAGCGGGAGTAGGGAGACCCAGTACTTC

v_gene: TRBV12-3/TRBV12-4
d_gene: TRBD1
abundance: few
len: 15
j_gene: TRBJ2-7
CDR3aa: CASSLGQGKYYEQYF
CDR3nt: TGTGCCAGCAGTTTAGGACAGGGGAAATATTACGAGCAGTACTTC